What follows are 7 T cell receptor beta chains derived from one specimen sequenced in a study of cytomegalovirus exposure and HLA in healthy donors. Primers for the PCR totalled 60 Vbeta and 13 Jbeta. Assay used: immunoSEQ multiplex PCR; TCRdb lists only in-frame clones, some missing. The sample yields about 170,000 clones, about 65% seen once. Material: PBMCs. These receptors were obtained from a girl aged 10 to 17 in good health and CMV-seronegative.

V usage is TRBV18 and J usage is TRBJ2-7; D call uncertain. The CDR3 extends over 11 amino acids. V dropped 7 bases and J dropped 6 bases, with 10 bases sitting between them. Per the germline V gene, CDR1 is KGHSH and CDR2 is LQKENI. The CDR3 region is CASFPSREQYF. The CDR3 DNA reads TGTGCCAGCTTCCCCTCCCGCGAGCAGTACTTC.

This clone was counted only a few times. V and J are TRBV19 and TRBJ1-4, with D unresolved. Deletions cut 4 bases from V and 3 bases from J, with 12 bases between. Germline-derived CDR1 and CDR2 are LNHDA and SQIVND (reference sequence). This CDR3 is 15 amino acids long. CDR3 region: CASSTGEVANEKLFF. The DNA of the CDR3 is TGTGCCAGTAGTACTGGAGAGGTGGCTAATGAAAAACTGTTTTTT.

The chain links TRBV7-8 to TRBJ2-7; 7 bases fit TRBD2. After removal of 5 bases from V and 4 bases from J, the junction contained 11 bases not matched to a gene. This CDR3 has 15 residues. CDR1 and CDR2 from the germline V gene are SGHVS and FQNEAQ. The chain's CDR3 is CASSDGGTRGYEQYF. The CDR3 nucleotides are TGTGCCAGCAGCGACGGGGGGACCCGTGGATACGAGCAGTACTTC.

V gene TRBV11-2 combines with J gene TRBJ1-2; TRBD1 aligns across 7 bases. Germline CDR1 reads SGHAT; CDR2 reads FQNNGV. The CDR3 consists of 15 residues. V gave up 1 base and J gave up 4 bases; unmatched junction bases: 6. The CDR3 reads CASSLARQGAYGYTF. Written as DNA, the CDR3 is TGTGCCAGCAGCTTAGCCCGACAGGGTGCCTATGGCTACACCTTC.

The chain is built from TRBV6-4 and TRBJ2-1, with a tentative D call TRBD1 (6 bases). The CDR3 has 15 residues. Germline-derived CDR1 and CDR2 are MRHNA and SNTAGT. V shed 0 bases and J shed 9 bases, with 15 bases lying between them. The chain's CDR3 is CASSDSAYRDAEQFF. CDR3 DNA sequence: TGTGCCAGCAGTGACTCGGCTTACAGGGACGCTGAGCAGTTCTTC.

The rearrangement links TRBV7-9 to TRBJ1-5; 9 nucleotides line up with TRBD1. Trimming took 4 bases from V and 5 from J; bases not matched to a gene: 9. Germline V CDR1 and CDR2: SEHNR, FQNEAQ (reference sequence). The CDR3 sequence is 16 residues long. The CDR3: CASSSIQGARHQPQHF. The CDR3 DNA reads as TGTGCCAGCAGCTCCATACAGGGGGCGCGTCATCAGCCCCAGCATTTT.

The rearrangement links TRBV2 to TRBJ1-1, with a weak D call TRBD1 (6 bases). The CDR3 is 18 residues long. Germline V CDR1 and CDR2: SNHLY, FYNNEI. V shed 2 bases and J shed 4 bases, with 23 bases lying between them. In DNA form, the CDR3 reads TGTGCCAGCAGTGAATCGAACAGGGACGTTTGGAGTCGCACTGAAGCTTTCTTT. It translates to CASSESNRDVWSRTEAFF.